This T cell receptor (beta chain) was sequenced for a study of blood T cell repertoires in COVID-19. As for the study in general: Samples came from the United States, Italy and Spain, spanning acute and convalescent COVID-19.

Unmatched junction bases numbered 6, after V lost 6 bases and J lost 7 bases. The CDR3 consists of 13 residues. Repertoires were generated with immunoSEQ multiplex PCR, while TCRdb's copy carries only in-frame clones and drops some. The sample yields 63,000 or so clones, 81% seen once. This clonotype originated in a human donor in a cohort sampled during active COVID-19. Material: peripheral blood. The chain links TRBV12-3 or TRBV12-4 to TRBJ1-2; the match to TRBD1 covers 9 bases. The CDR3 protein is CASSSGTGSGYTF. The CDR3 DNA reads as TGTGCCAGCAGCTCGGGGACAGGGAGTGGCTACACCTTC.